This is a list of T cell receptor beta chains from one sample in a study of T-cell memory formation after mild COVID-19. MiXCR, run by TCRdb on the 5' RACE reads, gives a single entry per CDR3 protein. This table holds 130,000 to 150,000 distinct CDR3 sequences, approximately 5.7% found once. What was sequenced was PBMCs or a T cell subset sorted from them (not recorded which). Receptor source: an adult woman who had mild COVID-19 (a few samples of this study predate the infection). Cell type and time point are not known. Both conserved end residues are part of each CDR3. Fields, in order: V gene, CDR3 protein.

TRBV4-2 | CASSQDLLAGTGELFF
TRBV20-1 | CSGSRENPGNEQFF
TRBV7-3 | CASSLSGTSGELFF
TRBV28 | CASSRLTGTGAQRTF
TRBV2 | CASSETGTYEQYF
TRBV5-1 | CASSLGQGGEAFF
TRBV10-3 | CAIRSGTSIDTQYF
TRBV2 | CASSGLNTGELFF
TRBV24-1 | CATSDPDGQGETQYF
TRBV7-3 | CASSLTAYNEQFF
TRBV4-1 | CASSQDRAGRTPLHF
TRBV11-1 | CASSLAGGVHNEQFF
TRBV20-1 | CSALGGLAVGVDTQYF
TRBV24-1 | CAVKQNMNTEAFF
TRBV5-4 | CASSRGGARTDTQYF
TRBV9 | CASSARTYEQFF
TRBV20-1 | CSALGPSGRPSSYNEQFF
TRBV6-6 | CASSPQGGKNTEAFF
TRBV7-9 | CASSTTGADTEAFF
TRBV20-1 | CSARDGPGQPQHF
TRBV5-1 | CASSLAVPSRHEQFF
TRBV29-1 | CSGNLLKGEPYNEQFF
TRBV20-1 | CSASARTGLVGYTF
TRBV10-3 | CAISESFGSYEQYF
TRBV3-1 | CASSQGTENTEAFF
TRBV12-3/TRBV12-4 | CASSPGGRGSKNIQYF
TRBV2 | CASSETTIYGYTF
TRBV5-1 | CASSAGQGGADTQYF
TRBV7-2 | CASSLEGGGLAGSNEQFF
TRBV12-3/TRBV12-4 | CASSPTGGGYEQYF
TRBV6-5 | CAIRGAPNTGELFF
TRBV6-1 | CASSDMRSVMWRLDNEQFF
TRBV30 | CAWRGILQETQYF
TRBV5-6 | CASSFWGGSTEAFF
TRBV3-1 | CASSQEKGGGLNTEAFF
TRBV7-9 | CASSRGVIEDNEQFF
TRBV25-1 | CASSGGFYGYTF
TRBV24-1 | CATSDGGNYGYTF
TRBV12-3/TRBV12-4 | CASSLGTGSCYTF